The T cell receptor (beta chain) under discussion was sequenced for a study of blood T cell repertoires in COVID-19. This clone came up a few times. This CDR3 region has 13 residues. Trimming left V 2 bases short and J 6 bases short, with 8 bases between. The germline CDR1 and CDR2 sequences are SGHTA and FQGNSA. Method: immunoSEQ multiplex PCR; TCRdb's copy keeps in-frame clones and lacks some. The sample holds 190,000 or so clones, roughly 89% seen once. The material sequenced was peripheral blood. The rearrangement joins TRBV7-2 to TRBJ2-1; D is uncertain. This TCR derives from a woman in her late teens or twenties who had recovered from COVID-19. CDR3 in amino acids: CASSLFRGNEQFF. The CDR3, as DNA: TGTGCCAGCAGCTTATTCCGCGGCAATGAGCAGTTCTTC.